This record concerns one T cell receptor beta chain sequence. This clone's antigen is unknown. Base qualities are not recorded, but no much larger clone differs from it by a single base. The immunoSEQ Assay, a bias-controlled multiplex PCR, was used to amplify TCRbeta CDR3 regions from genomic DNA. In the original analysis: The number of nucleated cells in each sample was estimated by amplification of reference gene primers within the assay. To quantify the absolute abundance of each unique TCRbeta CDR3 rearrangement, sequence reads were collapsed and filtered. For each sample, productive Simpson clonality was calculated as the square root of Simpson's diversity index over productive rearrangements. What TCRdb holds here is the immuneACCESS table cut down to in-frame rearrangements. Part of the clones is not present; checked against another copy, under half of the missing clones reflect an unresolved V gene, and the others are unexplained. Clone size and the V and J calls come from that table; the DNA yielded D and trimming. In this sample the table shows about 130,000 clones, approximately 81% of which occur a single time. Jointly, the top ten make up around 4.1% of the sample.

Whole blood was collected in K2EDTA tubes by collaborating institutions according to the institutions' own protocols. For TCRbeta analysis, collaborator samples were shipped as frozen whole blood, as isolated PBMCs, or as DNA extracted from either sample type. This sample is drawn from a study of blood T cell repertoires in COVID-19 (dated by TCRdb to between 2020 and 2021). Broadly, across the study: Collaborator samples came from the United States, Italy and Spain and covered acute and convalescent phases of COVID-19. Where available, HLA class I and class II types were obtained from metadata supplied by the sample provider rather than from assay-based typing. A freely available public database, intended as a resource for researchers studying the immune response to SARS-CoV-2, is where the repertoires were released. The dataset comprised deeply sampled blood TCRbeta repertoires from subjects exposed to, actively infected with, or recovered from COVID-19. A de-identified subject ID, COVID-19 status, age in years and sex were almost always included in the sample metadata. The prospective study material was composed of cDNA or gDNA derived from T cells, B-cell-depleted T cells, or PBMCs. Samples came from the ongoing ImmuneRACE study (first 160 participants) plus 1,254 subjects from 6 global collaborators. Results the study describes overall, beyond this receptor: The amount of clinical and demographic metadata varied by source and participant and was provided uncurated.

The sequence was collected from a woman aged 50 to 60 with acute or convalescent COVID-19. Input material: peripheral blood.

The CDR3 amino acid sequence is: CASSVRGSDTQYF. The nucleotide sequence is TGCGCCAGCAGTGTTAGGGGATCAGATACGCAGTATTTT. The chain is assembled from TRBV10-1 and TRBJ2-3; possibly the D gene is TRBD1, per 5 matching bases. The germline V gene (reference sequence) yields WNHNN for CDR1 and SYGVQD for CDR2. The CDR3 goes from the cysteine to the phenylalanine over 13 residues. Only CDR3 DNA remains: 39 bases, in frame from the first base. V loses 4 bases, J loses 4 bases, and the germline ends lie 9 bases apart.